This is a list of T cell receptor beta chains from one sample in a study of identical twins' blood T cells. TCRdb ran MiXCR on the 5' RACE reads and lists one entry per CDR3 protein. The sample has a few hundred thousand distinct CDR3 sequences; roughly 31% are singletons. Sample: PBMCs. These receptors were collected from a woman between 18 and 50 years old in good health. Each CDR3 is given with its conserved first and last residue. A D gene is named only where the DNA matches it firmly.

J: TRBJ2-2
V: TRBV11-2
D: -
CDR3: CASTQVSGAGELFF

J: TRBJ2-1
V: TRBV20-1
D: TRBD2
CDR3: CSGRLAGGPSSYNEQFF

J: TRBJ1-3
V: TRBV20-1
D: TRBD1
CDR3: CSARLTGRPGNTIYF

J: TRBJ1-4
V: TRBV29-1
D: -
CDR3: CSVSPGWGMNGKLFF

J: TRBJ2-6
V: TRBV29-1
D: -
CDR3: CSIFAAGANVLTF

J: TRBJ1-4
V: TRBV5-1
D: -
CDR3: CASSLTGDNEKLFF

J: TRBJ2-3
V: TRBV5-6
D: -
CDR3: CASSWSSSSEQYF

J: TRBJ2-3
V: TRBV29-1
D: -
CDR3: CSAKYAGTDTQYF

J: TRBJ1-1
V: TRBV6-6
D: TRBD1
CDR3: CASSQEGQYTEAFF

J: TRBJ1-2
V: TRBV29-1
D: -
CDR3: CSVDFQPQALGGYTF

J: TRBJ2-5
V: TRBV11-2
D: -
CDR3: CASSLAETQYF

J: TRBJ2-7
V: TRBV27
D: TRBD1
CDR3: CASSRTGTARYEQYF

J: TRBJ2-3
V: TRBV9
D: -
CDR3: CASSVLGPTTPDTQYF

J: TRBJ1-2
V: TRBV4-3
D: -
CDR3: CASSQAVFGGYGYTF

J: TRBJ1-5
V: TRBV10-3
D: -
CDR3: CAISESNSQFQPQHF

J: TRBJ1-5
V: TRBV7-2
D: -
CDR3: CASSLTANQPQHF